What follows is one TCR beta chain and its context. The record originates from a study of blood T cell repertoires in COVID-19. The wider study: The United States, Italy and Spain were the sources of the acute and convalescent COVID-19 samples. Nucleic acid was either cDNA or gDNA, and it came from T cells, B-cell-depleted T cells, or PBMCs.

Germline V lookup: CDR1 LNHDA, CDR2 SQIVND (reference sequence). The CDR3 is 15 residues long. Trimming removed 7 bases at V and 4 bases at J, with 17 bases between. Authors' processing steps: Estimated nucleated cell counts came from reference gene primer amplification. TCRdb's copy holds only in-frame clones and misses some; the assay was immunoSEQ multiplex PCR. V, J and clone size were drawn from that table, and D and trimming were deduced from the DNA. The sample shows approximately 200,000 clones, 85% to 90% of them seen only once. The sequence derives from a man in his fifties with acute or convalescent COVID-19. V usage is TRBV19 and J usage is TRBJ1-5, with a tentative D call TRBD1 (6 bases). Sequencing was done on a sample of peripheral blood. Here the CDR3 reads CASMGGGRSNQPQHF. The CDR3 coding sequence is TGTGCCAGTATGGGGGGGGGCAGGTCAAATCAGCCCCAGCATTTT.